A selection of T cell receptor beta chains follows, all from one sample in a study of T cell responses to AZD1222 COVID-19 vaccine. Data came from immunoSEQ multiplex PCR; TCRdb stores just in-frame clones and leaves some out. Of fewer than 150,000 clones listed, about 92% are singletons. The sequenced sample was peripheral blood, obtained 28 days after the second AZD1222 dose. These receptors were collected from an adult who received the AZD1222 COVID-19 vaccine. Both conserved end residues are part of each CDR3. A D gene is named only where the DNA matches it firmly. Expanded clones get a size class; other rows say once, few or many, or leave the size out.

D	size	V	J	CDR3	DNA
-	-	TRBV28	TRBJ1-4	CASSLVPGKLFF	TGTGCCAGCAGTTTAGTGCCGGGAAAACTGTTTTTT
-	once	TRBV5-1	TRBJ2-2	CASSLWTYFNTGELFF	TGCGCCAGCAGCCTTTGGACTTACTTTAACACCGGGGAGCTGTTTTTT
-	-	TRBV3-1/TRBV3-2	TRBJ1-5	CASSQEGGGQPQHF	TGTGCCAGCAGCCAAGAGGGGGGAGGCCAGCCCCAGCATTTT
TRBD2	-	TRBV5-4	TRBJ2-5	CASSLDRREEKETQYF	TGTGCCAGCAGCTTGGATCGGCGGGAGGAGAAAGAGACCCAGTACTTC
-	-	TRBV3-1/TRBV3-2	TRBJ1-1	CASSPTGLTMNTEAFF	TGTGCCAGCAGCCCAACGGGACTGACCATGAACACTGAAGCTTTCTTT
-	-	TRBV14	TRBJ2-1	CASRDRDWYNEQFF	TGTGCCAGCAGGGATCGGGACTGGTACAATGAGCAGTTCTTC
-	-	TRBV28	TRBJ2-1	CASSFALGTGWVF	-
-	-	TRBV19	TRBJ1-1	CASSIAGMSTEAFF	TGTGCCAGTAGTATTGCCGGTATGAGTACTGAAGCTTTCTTT
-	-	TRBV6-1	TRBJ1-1	CASSEFGQSRTNTEAFF	TGTGCCAGCAGTGAATTCGGACAGAGCAGGACGAACACTGAAGCTTTCTTT
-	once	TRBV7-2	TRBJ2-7	CASSLAPAGAYEQYF	TGTGCCAGCAGCTTAGCCCCCGCTGGGGCCTACGAGCAGTACTTC
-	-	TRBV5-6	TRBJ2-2	CASSFGQYTGELFF	TGTGCCAGCAGCTTCGGACAGTACACCGGGGAGCTGTTTTTT